These 8 T cell receptor beta chains were all obtained from the same sample, sequenced in a study of OX40 agonist ivuxolimab in advanced cancers. Generated by immunoSEQ multiplex PCR, the TCRdb table keeps only in-frame clones and is missing some. The sample holds some 73,000 clones, about 86% seen once. Sequencing used CD4+ or CD8+ T cells sorted from blood, obtained in a trial of the OX40 agonist ivuxolimab. The origin of the receptors is an adult with an advanced solid tumor such as melanoma, head and neck, liver or kidney cancer.

The chain is built from TRBV28 and TRBJ1-2; 8 bases agree with TRBD1. The V gene end was trimmed by 2 bases and the J gene end by 1 base; junction bases not matched to a gene: 6. CDR3 length: 16 amino acids. Germline CDR1 MDHEN, CDR2 SYDVKM. The CDR3 reads CASSLPAGGLNYGYTF. CDR3 sequence (DNA): TGTGCCAGCAGTTTACCGGCAGGGGGCCTTAACTATGGCTACACCTTC.

The chain is built from TRBV30 and TRBJ2-7, with TRBD2 matching over 10 bases. CDR1 and CDR2 from the germline V gene are GTSNPN and SVGIG (reference sequence). The CDR3 sequence is 12 residues long. The J segment lost 3 bases and the V segment lost 5 bases, leaving 1 base of the junction unmatched. CDR3 nucleotide sequence: TGTGCCTGGGGACTAGCGGTCTACGAGCAGTACTTC. This encodes CAWGLAVYEQYF.

The chain carries TRBV28 and TRBJ1-5; TRBD1 might be the D (5 bases). The CDR3 has 14 residues. The ends were cut back, 6 bases at V and 5 bases at J, with 14 bases in the middle. CDR1 and CDR2 (germline): MDHEN, SYDVKM. The CDR3 DNA reads as TGTGCCAGCAGCCCTTTCGAGGGGCATCAGCCCCAGCATTTT. It is translated as CASSPFEGHQPQHF.

This clone turned up a few times. The chain carries TRBV2 and TRBJ2-7; D is ambiguous. The CDR3 has 11 residues. Germline CDR1 SNHLY, CDR2 FYNNEI. V was clipped by 0 bases and J by 9 bases, with 6 bases between them. DNA of the CDR3: TGTGCCAGCAGTGAAGCCACCTTGCAGTACTTC. This encodes CASSEATLQYF.

The gene calls are TRBV10-2 and TRBJ2-2; TRBD2 agrees at 9 bases. The length of the CDR3 is 16 residues. From germline, CDR1 is WSHSY and CDR2 SAAADI. The J segment lost 7 bases and the V segment lost 6 bases, leaving 12 bases of the junction unmatched. CDR3 nucleotide sequence: TGCGCCAGCAGCATAGCGGGGGCCCGACCTAACGGGGAGCTGTTTTTT. This sequence encodes CASSIAGARPNGELFF.

The chain joins TRBV7-2 to TRBJ1-2, with 7 positions matching TRBD1. The V segment lost 5 bases and the J segment 4 bases; nucleotides outside the gene matches: 7. Germline loops: CDR1 SGHTA, CDR2 FQGNSA. This CDR3 has 14 amino acids. The CDR3: CASSNPGTAYGYTF. Written as DNA, the CDR3 is TGTGCCAGCAGCAACCCCGGGACAGCCTATGGCTACACCTTC.

This chain joins TRBV19 and TRBJ2-5; D may be TRBD2 (6 bases). Trimming took off 3 bases at V and 2 bases at J, with 13 bases between the two ends. There are 15 residues in the CDR3. The germline CDR1 and CDR2 sequences are LNHDA and SQIVND (reference sequence). DNA for the CDR3: TGTGCCAGTAGTATTGGGGTGGCGGGACAAGAGACCCAGTACTTC. As protein: CASSIGVAGQETQYF.

The chain joins TRBV6-5 to TRBJ1-5; maybe TRBD1 (5 bases). This CDR3 region has 14 residues. The germline V gene encodes CDR1 MNHEY and CDR2 SVGAGI. The V and J ends lost 5 bases and 0 bases respectively, with 8 bases between them. In DNA form, the CDR3 reads TGTGCCAGCAGTGACAGCTATAGCAATCAGCCCCAGCATTTT. Residues: CASSDSYSNQPQHF.